This T cell receptor beta chain is drawn from a study of T cell responses to AZD1222 COVID-19 vaccine. The table came from immunoSEQ multiplex PCR; TCRdb's copy has only in-frame clones and leaves some out. The sample has about 150,000 clones, 89% seen once; the top ten hold 5% to 5.5%. The V and J ends lost 1 base and 3 bases respectively, with 9 bases between them. This CDR3 is 14 amino acids long. Germline loops: CDR1 SGHDN, CDR2 FVKESK. The sequence was obtained from an adult in good health. The material was peripheral blood, obtained on day 0 of AZD1222 vaccination. V is TRBV14 and J is TRBJ1-2; TRBD1 might be the D (6 bases). CDR3 sequence: CASSQGQGYYGYTF. The CDR3 DNA follows: TGTGCCAGCAGCCAAGGCCAGGGGTACTATGGCTACACCTTC.